These T cell receptor beta chains were read from a single sample in a study of Ad26.COV2.S vaccination and SARS-CoV-2 variants. Some clones are missing from TCRdb's copy, which holds only in-frame ones; the method was immunoSEQ multiplex PCR. The sample holds around 300,000 clones, 88% seen once. The source material was peripheral blood, sampled in a trial of Ad26.COV2.S vaccine versus placebo. These receptor sequences come from a person aged 18-60 years who received the Ad26.COV2.S COVID-19 vaccine or a placebo. The CDR3 runs from the conserved cysteine through the conserved F or W. A D gene is named only where the DNA matches it firmly. Clone size is given for some rows only: seen once, a few or many times, or a class if the clone is expanded.

v_gene,abundance,d_gene,j_gene,CDR3aa,CDR3nt
TRBV9,few,NA,TRBJ1-1,CASSVGSNTEAFF,TGTGCCAGCAGCGTGGGGTCGAACACTGAAGCTTTCTTT
TRBV3-1/TRBV3-2,NA,NA,TRBJ1-1,CASSQVIRLGTEAFF,TGTGCCAGCAGCCAAGTCATCAGACTGGGCACTGAAGCTTTCTTT
TRBV4-3,NA,TRBD2,TRBJ2-7,CASSQDSGGRDEQYF,TGCGCCAGCAGCCAAGATTCGGGGGGGCGAGACGAGCAGTACTTC
TRBV6-5,NA,NA,TRBJ2-1,CASPPQGPTYNEQFF,TGTGCCAGCCCCCCGCAGGGTCCGACCTACAATGAGCAGTTCTTC
TRBV19,NA,NA,TRBJ1-5,CATTGGAGSNQPQHF,TGTGCCACGACTGGGGGCGCGGGTAGCAATCAGCCCCAGCATTTT
TRBV30,NA,TRBD1,TRBJ1-3,CASGTGIVAGNTIYF,TGTGCCTCCGGGACAGGGATCGTAGCTGGAAACACCATATATTTT
TRBV28,NA,NA,TRBJ1-2,CASSPRSGASGYTF,TGTGCCAGCAGCCCGAGATCAGGGGCGTCGGGCTACACCTTC
TRBV7-3,NA,TRBD2,TRBJ2-7,CASSALGAGGPGQYF,TGTGCCAGCAGCGCCCTTGGAGCGGGAGGGCCCGGGCAGTACTTC
TRBV29-1,NA,NA,TRBJ2-1,CSVDPYGGAEQFF,TGCAGCGTTGACCCCTATGGGGGGGCTGAGCAGTTCTTC
TRBV3-1/TRBV3-2,NA,NA,TRBJ2-2,CASSQGPNTGELFF,TGTGCCAGCAGCCAGGGCCCGAACACCGGGGAGCTGTTTTTT
TRBV18,NA,NA,TRBJ2-3,CASSQNPGDTQYF,TGTGCCAGCTCTCAAAATCCGGGGGATACGCAGTATTTT
TRBV9,NA,TRBD1,TRBJ1-1,CASSPGQENEAFF,TGTGCCAGCAGCCCGGGACAGGAGAATGAAGCTTTCTTT
TRBV9,few,TRBD1,TRBJ1-2,CASSDRTTPGQGTPYGYTF,TGTGCCAGCAGCGATCGAACTACTCCGGGACAGGGAACCCCCTATGGCTACACCTTC
TRBV9,NA,TRBD2,TRBJ2-2,CASSPGGGLAGPSNTGELFF,TGTGCCAGCAGCCCCGGGGGGGGACTAGCGGGACCATCGAACACCGGGGAGCTGTTTTTT
TRBV4-3,NA,NA,TRBJ1-4,CASSQDGRGNEKLFF,TGCGCCAGCAGCCAAGACGGACGGGGAAATGAAAAACTGTTTTTT
TRBV4-1,NA,NA,TRBJ2-2,CASSQDLAGRSNTGELFF,TGCGCCAGCAGCCAAGATTTGGCGGGAAGGTCGAACACCGGGGAGCTGTTTTTT
TRBV19,NA,NA,TRBJ1-3,CASKEGSSSGNTIYF,TGTGCCAGTAAAGAGGGTTCCTCCTCTGGAAACACCATATATTTT
TRBV6-5,NA,NA,TRBJ1-1,CASSRGWNTEAFF,TGTGCCAGCAGTCGCGGTTGGAACACTGAAGCTTTCTTT
TRBV7-3,NA,TRBD1,TRBJ1-2,CASSSNRGAGGYTF,TGTGCCAGCAGCTCAAACAGGGGCGCAGGTGGCTACACCTTC
TRBV28,NA,NA,TRBJ1-5,CASTLGVFGQPQHF,TGTGCCAGCACCCTAGGAGTTTTCGGTCAGCCCCAGCATTTT
TRBV7-3,NA,TRBD2,TRBJ2-4,CASSLSGRENIQYF,TGTGCCAGCAGCTTATCGGGGCGGGAGAACATTCAGTACTTC
TRBV7-3,NA,NA,TRBJ1-2,CASSSLPDSNYGYTF,TGTGCCAGCAGCTCCCTACCAGACAGCAACTATGGCTACACCTTC
TRBV3-1/TRBV3-2,NA,TRBD1,TRBJ1-1,CASSQGTGTEAFF,TGTGCCAGCAGCCAAGGGACAGGGACTGAAGCTTTCTTT
TRBV15,NA,NA,TRBJ1-2,CATSSGTGIYGYTF,TGTGCCACCAGTTCCGGGACGGGGATCTATGGCTACACCTTC
TRBV6-5,NA,NA,TRBJ2-5,CASKEGGAGETQYF,TGTGCCAGCAAGGAGGGGGGGGCCGGGGAGACCCAGTACTTC
TRBV5-1,few,NA,TRBJ1-2,CASSPTGGPNYGYTF,TGCGCCAGCAGCCCGACAGGCGGACCCAACTATGGCTACACCTTC
TRBV12-3/TRBV12-4,NA,NA,TRBJ1-2,CASSPYSLGGYTF,TGTGCCAGCAGTCCCTATTCGTTGGGCGGCTACACCTTC
TRBV5-1,NA,NA,TRBJ1-2,CASRETAFSYGYTF,TGCGCCAGCAGAGAGACGGCTTTTAGCTATGGCTACACCTTC
TRBV5-1,once,TRBD1,TRBJ1-2,CASSGQGLRYGYTF,TGCGCCAGCAGCGGACAGGGGTTACGCTATGGCTACACCTTC
TRBV27,once,TRBD2,TRBJ2-3,CASSLLGQLAGQYF,TGTGCCAGCAGTTTATTAGGGCAGCTAGCGGGGCAGTATTTT
TRBV9,NA,NA,TRBJ1-3,CASSVAGGRSGNTIYF,TGTGCCAGCAGCGTAGCCGGGGGGCGATCTGGAAACACCATATATTTT
TRBV3-1/TRBV3-2,NA,NA,TRBJ2-1,CASSHLGYNEQFF,TGTGCCAGCAGCCATTTGGGGTACAATGAGCAGTTCTTC
TRBV4-3,NA,NA,TRBJ1-5,CASSLDSNQPQHF,TGCGCCAGCAGCCTGGATAGCAATCAGCCCCAGCATTTT
TRBV28,NA,NA,TRBJ2-3,CASSYSTDTQYF,TGTGCCAGCAGTTACAGCACAGATACGCAGTATTTT
TRBV7-3,NA,TRBD1,TRBJ2-6,CASSSSGGYGANVLTF,TGTGCCAGCAGCTCTTCAGGGGGCTATGGGGCCAACGTCCTGACTTTC
TRBV20-1,NA,NA,TRBJ2-1,CSAPDLEQFF,TGCAGTGCTCCCGACCTTGAGCAGTTCTTC
TRBV7-6,NA,NA,TRBJ1-3,CASSLEIIGNTIYF,TGTGCCAGCAGCTTAGAAATCATCGGAAACACCATATATTTT
TRBV28,NA,NA,TRBJ2-7,CASSLEGVIISQQYF,TGTGCCAGCAGTTTAGAGGGAGTAATAATTTCTCAGCAGTACTTC
TRBV5-6,NA,NA,TRBJ1-3,CASSLGAFGNTIYF,TGTGCCAGCAGCCTTGGGGCATTCGGAAACACCATATATTTT
TRBV29-1,NA,TRBD1,TRBJ2-2,CSVLTGDTGELFF,TGCAGCGTTCTCACAGGGGACACCGGGGAGCTGTTTTTT
TRBV5-1,NA,NA,TRBJ2-3,CASRGPGLTDTQYF,TGCGCCAGCAGGGGGCCAGGGCTAACAGATACGCAGTATTTT
TRBV20-1,NA,NA,TRBJ2-7,CSGVRTYEQYF,TGCAGTGGGGTCCGCACCTACGAGCAGTACTTC
TRBV19,NA,TRBD1,TRBJ1-4,CASSSTGGYEKLFF,TGTGCCAGTAGTAGTACAGGGGGGTACGAAAAACTGTTTTTT
TRBV18,NA,NA,TRBJ1-2,CASSLGQNYGYTF,TGTGCCAGCTCCCTAGGACAGAACTATGGCTACACCTTC
TRBV7-2,NA,TRBD2,TRBJ2-3,CASSRSREADSQYF,TGTGCCAGCAGCCGTTCGCGGGAGGCCGATTCGCAGTATTTT
TRBV9,NA,TRBD1,TRBJ1-6,CASSARTGDGSPLHF,TGTGCCAGCAGCGCCCGGACAGGGGATGGGTCACCCCTCCACTTT
TRBV4-3,few,NA,TRBJ1-5,CASSQERQHNQPQHF,TGCGCCAGCAGCCAGGAGCGACAGCACAATCAGCCCCAGCATTTT
TRBV30,NA,NA,TRBJ2-3,CAQARGQVDTQYF,TGTGCCCAGGCCCGGGGGCAAGTAGATACGCAGTATTTT
TRBV10-1,NA,NA,TRBJ2-7,CASSDGTPSYEQYF,TGCGCCAGCAGTGACGGGACGCCTTCCTACGAGCAGTACTTC
TRBV29-1,NA,TRBD2,TRBJ2-4,CSVLAGGRAKNIQYF,TGCAGCGTATTGGCGGGAGGACGGGCCAAAAACATTCAGTACTTC
TRBV14,once,NA,TRBJ2-3,CASSQGFYDGDTQYF,TGTGCCAGCAGCCAAGGATTTTATGACGGAGATACGCAGTATTTT
TRBV3-1/TRBV3-2,NA,NA,TRBJ1-1,CASSQEEGGNTEAFF,TGTGCCAGCAGCCAAGAGGAAGGGGGGAACACTGAAGCTTTCTTT
TRBV30,NA,TRBD1,TRBJ2-7,CAWSGQGRVYEQYF,TGTGCCTGGAGTGGACAGGGACGGGTCTACGAGCAGTACTTC
TRBV27,NA,NA,TRBJ1-5,CASSLGAPRVGYQPQHF,TGTGCCAGCAGTTTAGGAGCCCCGCGGGTGGGGTATCAGCCCCAGCATTTT
TRBV29-1,NA,NA,TRBJ2-1,CSGDLGFSYNEQFF,TGCAGCGGAGATCTGGGGTTTTCCTACAATGAGCAGTTCTTC